This TCR beta chain is from a study of blood T cell repertoires in COVID-19. About the study: Acute and convalescent COVID-19 samples came from the United States, Italy and Spain. Sources were T cells, B-cell-depleted T cells, or PBMCs; the material itself was cDNA or gDNA.

This clone was seen a single time. Germline CDR1 MNHEY, CDR2 SVGAGI. With V trimmed by 8 bases and J by 7 bases, 4 bases remained unmatched. The CDR3 totals 12 residues. Original analysis: From reference gene primer amplification, estimates of nucleated cell counts were derived. Only in-frame clones appear in the TCRdb table, and some are missing; sequencing was by immunoSEQ multiplex PCR. V, J and clone size were drawn from that table, and D and trimming were deduced from the DNA. The repertoire holds around 69,000 clones, approximately 85% seen once, with about 23% in the top ten. Sequencing was carried out using peripheral blood. The source of this sequence is a man aged 50 to 59 with acute or convalescent COVID-19. This chain joins TRBV6-5 and TRBJ1-3, with 8 bases lining up with TRBD1. The CDR3, as DNA: TGTGCCAGCTCTGACAGGGGTAACACCATATATTTT. Translated, it gives CASSDRGNTIYF.